The sequence of this TCR beta chain was determined in a study of blood T cell repertoires in COVID-19. The CDR3 totals 17 residues. V lost 5 bases and J 1 base, leaving 20 bases between the germline ends. Germline CDR1 MGHDK, CDR2 SYGVNS. The table came from immunoSEQ multiplex PCR; TCRdb's copy has only in-frame clones and leaves some out. The data contain under 250,000 clones, just under 85% of them singletons. The receptor was isolated from a woman in her forties with acute COVID-19. The V call is TRBV25-1, the J call TRBJ1-1; D possibly corresponds to TRBD1 (6 bases). Sequenced material: PBMCs or T cells enriched from blood (not recorded which). As DNA, the CDR3 is TGTGCCAGCAGTCCCCCGGGGGGGCTCACGCCGAACACTGAAGCTTTCTTT. It specifies CASSPPGGLTPNTEAFF.